This TCR beta chain was obtained from a study of T cells in Graves' hyperthyroidism and ophthalmopathy. Turning to the study itself: Any treatment followed the collection of peripheral blood at initial diagnosis. Study conclusions and caveats: Most thyroid clonotypes expanded above 0.001 appeared in blood too.

This clonotype has a count of ten or more. The antigen remains unidentified. Amplification targeted TCR beta CDR3 regions from RNA transcripts. An initial round of RT-PCR targeting the TCR CDR3 relied on the HTBI primer set. TCRdb re-analysed the multiplex PCR reads in MiXCR, keeping a single row per CDR3 protein. In the table there are more than 300,000 distinct CDR3 sequences, about a sixth of which are singletons. This TCR derives from a woman aged 30 to 39 with Graves' hyperthyroidism that later progressed to Graves' ophthalmopathy. Sample: blood.

The chain's CDR3 is CASSVGYGQGGTEAFF. The CDR3 region has the DNA TGTGCCAGCAGTGTAGGGTACGGACAGGGAGGCACTGAAGCTTTCTTT. The chain joins TRBV2 to TRBJ1-1, with 8 positions matching TRBD1. There are 16 residues in the CDR3. The V gene end was trimmed by 4 bases and the J gene end by 4 bases; junction bases not matched to a gene: 11. Germline-derived CDR1 and CDR2 are SNHLY and FYNNEI.